Below are 4 T cell receptor beta chains sequenced from a single sample in a study of glioma-infiltrating T cells after dendritic cell vaccination. Clones were sequenced by immunoSEQ multiplex PCR, and TCRdb holds only the in-frame ones, with some missing. Seen here are approximately 100,000 clones, 75% to 85% observed once, and the top ten hold around 5.9%. Material: blood, obtained before dendritic cell vaccination. The receptors stem from a human donor with glioblastoma.

V is TRBV19 and J is TRBJ1-1, with 10 bases matching TRBD1. The CDR3 runs to 15 residues. V shed 4 bases and J 4 bases; nucleotides not matched to a gene: 6. From germline, CDR1 is LNHDA and CDR2 SQIVND (reference sequence). The CDR3 DNA is TGTGCCAGTAGTACCGGGACAGGGGCGCCCACTGAAGCTTTCTTT. This codes for CASSTGTGAPTEAFF. Together with reference TRBV19 and TRBJ1-1, the CDR3 gives the full variable domain: DGGITQSPKYLFRKEGQNVTLSCEQNLNHDAMYWYRQDPGQGLRLIYYSQIVNDFQKGDIAEGYSVSREKKESFPLTVTSAQKNPTAFYLCASSTGTGAPTEAFFGQGTRLTVV.

This chain connects TRBV10-3 to TRBJ2-7; possibly TRBD2 for D (6 bases). The CDR3 runs to 12 residues. The germline V gene has CDR1 ENHRY and CDR2 SYGVKD. The germline V and J ends were trimmed by 6 bases and 7 bases, with 13 bases remaining between them. The CDR3 spells CAIRTSSGEQYF. CDR3 coding DNA: TGTGCCATCAGAACTAGCTCGGGGGAGCAGTACTTC.

This rearrangement joins TRBV27 to TRBJ1-2; weak D call: TRBD1 (6 bases). Germline V gene sequence: CDR1 MNHEY, CDR2 SMNVEV (reference sequence). This CDR3 spans 12 amino acids. V gave up 4 bases and J gave up 6 bases, with 9 bases separating them. CDR3 sequence: CASSSNRDGYTF. CDR3 sequence (DNA): TGTGCCAGCAGTTCCAACAGGGATGGCTACACCTTC.

The V gene is TRBV5-1, the J gene TRBJ2-1; unclear D gene. Germline lookup yields CDR1 SGHRS and CDR2 YFSETQ. V lost 8 bases and J lost 5, with 17 bases in between. CDR3 size: 14 residues. The CDR3 sequence: CASTTQPTDNEQFF. The CDR3 DNA reads TGCGCCAGTACGACTCAACCGACGGACAATGAGCAGTTCTTC. The full variable domain, with the rest looked up from reference TRBV5-1 and TRBJ2-1, is KAGVTQTPRYLIKTRGQQVTLSCSPISGHRSVSWYQQTPGQGLQFLFEYFSETQRNKGNFPGRFSGRQFSNSRSEMNVSTLELGDSALYLCASTTQPTDNEQFFGPGTRLTVL.